This is a list of T cell receptor beta chains from one sample in a study of regulatory T cells in long-lasting Graves disease. TCRdb processed the multiplex PCR reads anew with MiXCR; each CDR3 protein has one entry. The sample includes about 500,000 distinct CDR3 sequences, around 12% of them seen just once. The data also belong to a second study, concerning T cells in Graves' hyperthyroidism and ophthalmopathy.

Specimen: peripheral blood mononuclear cells (PBMCs), collected at new diagnosis, from a patient treated with antithyroid drugs. The receptors originated from a woman aged 25 to 39 with Graves disease. CDR3s include the opening cysteine and the closing phenylalanine or tryptophan. The D gene is left open where the match is weak. Expanded clones get a size class; other rows say once, few or many, or leave the size out.

TRBJ2-3	TRBV7-2	.	many	TGTGCCAGCAGCTTAGCGCGGTTGAGTAAAGATACGCAGTATTTT	CASSLARLSKDTQYF
TRBJ2-3	TRBV2	.	many	TGTGCCAACAAACTAACACGTTATCAATCAGATACGCAGTATTTT	CANKLTRYQSDTQYF
TRBJ2-1	TRBV11-2	.	many	TGTGCCAGCAGCTTAATCGGGCGTACCCTGTCCGCGAGCTCCTACAATGAGCAGTTCTTC	CASSLIGRTLSASSYNEQFF
TRBJ2-4	TRBV2	.	many	TGTGCCAGCAGTCGACAGGTCTGGGACATTCAGTACTTC	CASSRQVWDIQYF
TRBJ2-7	TRBV12-3/TRBV12-4	.	many	TGTGCCAGCAGTTTCGTCGGGGTTGGGGACGAGCAGTACTTC	CASSFVGVGDEQYF
TRBJ1-1	TRBV19	TRBD1	many	TGTGCCAGTAGTACCCGGACAGGGATACTCATGAACACTGAAGCTTTCTTT	CASSTRTGILMNTEAFF
TRBJ2-7	TRBV3-1	.	many	TGTGCCAGCAGCCAAGAGTTCGAGCAGTACTTC	CASSQEFEQYF
TRBJ1-3	TRBV2	.	many	TGTGCCAGCAGTGGGGACTACAGGGCAACCTCTGGAAACACCATATATTTT	CASSGDYRATSGNTIYF
TRBJ1-5	TRBV6-2/TRBV6-3	.	many	TGTGCCAGCAGTACAGGGAACATCAATCAGCCCCAGCATTTT	CASSTGNINQPQHF
TRBJ1-6	TRBV7-3	.	many	TGTGCCAGCAGCTTCGACAGAAATTCACCCCTCCACTTT	CASSFDRNSPLHF
TRBJ2-6	TRBV10-2	.	.	TGCGCCAGCAGTGCTCGGGGCGGGGCCAACGTCCTGACTTTC	CASSARGGANVLTF
TRBJ2-5	TRBV9	.	many	TGTGCCAGTTCCTCGGGAGACGGCCAAGAGACCCAGTACTTC	CASSSGDGQETQYF
TRBJ2-1	TRBV20-1	TRBD2	many	TGCAGTGCTAGAAAGCGGGAGTCCTCCTACAATGAGCAGTTCTTC	CSARKRESSYNEQFF
TRBJ1-2	TRBV27	TRBD1	.	TGTGCCAGCAGTTTACTCCCGGGACAGGGATTCAATGGCTACACCTTC	CASSLLPGQGFNGYTF
TRBJ2-1	TRBV6-1	TRBD2	many	TGTGCCAGCGGAACTAGCGGGGGTAGCTACAATGAGCAGTTCTTC	CASGTSGGSYNEQFF
TRBJ2-2	TRBV25-1	.	few	TGTGCCAGGCATCCTGAGGGAGAGGCCGGGGAGCTGTTTTTT	CARHPEGEAGELFF
TRBJ1-6	TRBV28	TRBD1	many	TGTGCCAGCAGGGAGACAGGGGGTTCACCCCTCCACTTT	CASRETGGSPLHF
TRBJ2-5	TRBV6-1	TRBD2	.	TGTGCCGGAGGGACTAGCGGGACCTACCAAGAGACCCAGTACTTC	CAGGTSGTYQETQYF
TRBJ2-7	TRBV5-1	.	many	TGTGCCAGCAGCAGGGATTACTACGAGCAGTACTTC	CASSRDYYEQYF
TRBJ2-7	TRBV12-3/TRBV12-4	.	many	TGTGCCAGCAGTTTCGCCAGGAGGGGCTACGAGCAGTACTTC	CASSFARRGYEQYF
TRBJ2-1	TRBV24-1	.	many	TGTGCCACCAGCCCCCAAGGGAGGGGGGACTCCTACAATGAGCAGTTCTTC	CATSPQGRGDSYNEQFF
TRBJ2-1	TRBV2	TRBD1	many	TGTGCCTGTGGCGGAGACAGGGTTTCGCGTGAGCAGTTCTTC	CACGGDRVSREQFF
TRBJ2-7	TRBV11-3	.	.	TGTGCCAGCAGCCCCATTGGGTTCGGGAGCTCCTACGAGCAGTACTTC	CASSPIGFGSSYEQYF
TRBJ2-1	TRBV7-8	.	many	TGTGCCAGCAGCCACCCGGGTGGTAGAAGGCAAAATGAGCAGTTCTTC	CASSHPGGRRQNEQFF
TRBJ1-4	TRBV28	TRBD1	many	TGTGCCAGCAGTTTCCCCGGGACAGGGGTGGACGAAAAACTGTTTTTT	CASSFPGTGVDEKLFF
TRBJ2-5	TRBV29-1	.	many	TGCAGCGTTGAAGCCGGGACAACCCAGTACTTC	CSVEAGTTQYF
TRBJ2-3	TRBV19	TRBD2	few	TGTGCCAGTAGTATAGTTAGTCTAGCGGGGCGATCGTCATCGCAGTATTTT	CASSIVSLAGRSSSQYF
TRBJ1-3	TRBV29-1	.	many	TGCAGCGTTGGGGGGGCAGTTGGAAACACCATATATTTT	CSVGGAVGNTIYF
TRBJ2-7	TRBV5-1	.	many	TGCGCCAGCAGGCGGCGGGGAGGTTCACACGAGCAGTACTTC	CASRRRGGSHEQYF
TRBJ2-3	TRBV7-9	TRBD1	.	TGTGCCAGCAGCCCCCGGGACAGTAGCACAGATACGCAGTATTTT	CASSPRDSSTDTQYF
TRBJ2-1	TRBV20-1	.	.	TGCAGTGCTAGAGTACCAGGGAGGACGGCGCATGAGCAGTTCTTC	CSARVPGRTAHEQFF
TRBJ2-7	TRBV13	TRBD2	.	TGTGCCAGCAGTCGACACACCGGGACTAGGGGCTACGAGCAGTACTTC	CASSRHTGTRGYEQYF
TRBJ2-1	TRBV18	TRBD2	.	TGTGCCAGCTCACCCGGGACTAGCGTATACAATGAGCAGCTCTTC	CASSPGTSVYNEQLF
TRBJ2-6	TRBV6-2/TRBV6-3	.	.	TGTGCCAGCAGTTACTCGAGTAAGGGGGGCTCTGGGGCCAACGTCCTGACTTTC	CASSYSSKGGSGANVLTF
TRBJ2-7	TRBV28	.	many	TGTGCCAGCAGTTCCCCGGGACCCTACTACGAGCAGTACTTC	CASSSPGPYYEQYF
TRBJ1-4	TRBV10-3	TRBD1	many	TGTGCCATCAGTGGGGACAGGGGGAGAGATGAAAAACTGTTTTTT	CAISGDRGRDEKLFF
TRBJ1-2	TRBV6-2/TRBV6-3	.	few	TGTGCCAGCAGTTACGTACTGGGGCAACCTTATGGCTACACCTTC	CASSYVLGQPYGYTF
TRBJ1-3	TRBV18	.	.	TGTGCCAGCTCACCACAGGCAGGGGGAAACACCATATATTTT	CASSPQAGGNTIYF
TRBJ1-1	TRBV29-1	TRBD1	many	TGCAGCGTTGCGTGGGACAGCTACGGCACTGAAGCTTTCTTT	CSVAWDSYGTEAFF
TRBJ1-1	TRBV28	.	many	TGTGCCAGCAGTTCCTTACAGGGCTTGAACACTGAAGCTTTCTTT	CASSSLQGLNTEAFF
TRBJ2-3	TRBV6-1	TRBD2	.	TGTGCCAGCAGGATTAGCGGGGGCACAGATACGCAGTATTTT	CASRISGGTDTQYF
TRBJ1-1	TRBV6-1	.	many	TGTGCCAGCACGGGAAGGGTGAACACTGAAGCTTTCTTT	CASTGRVNTEAFF
TRBJ2-5	TRBV11-2	.	many	TGTGCCAGCAGCTTATCGTACCAAGAGACCCAGTACTTC	CASSLSYQETQYF